Listed below are T cell receptor beta chains from one sample, sequenced in a study of T cells in Graves' hyperthyroidism and ophthalmopathy. MiXCR, applied by TCRdb to the multiplex PCR reads, yields one record per CDR3 protein. This table holds 640,000 or so distinct CDR3 sequences, about 14% found once. Sequencing used blood. Receptors were obtained from a woman between 40 and 55 years old with Graves' ophthalmopathy. Each CDR3 is given with its conserved first and last residue. The D gene is left open where the match is weak. Clone size is shown for a subset of rows, as once, few, many or a class of expanded clone.

v_call,j_call,d_call,clone_size,cdr3_nt,cdr3_aa
TRBV28,TRBJ1-5,TRBD1,many,TGTGCCAGCAGTTTGACAGGGCTCAATCAGCCCCAGCATTTT,CASSLTGLNQPQHF
TRBV15,TRBJ2-5,TRBD1,NA,TGTGCCACCAGCAGAGATCCGACAGGGAGAGAGACCCAGTACTTC,CATSRDPTGRETQYF
TRBV7-3,TRBJ2-2,TRBD1,many,TGTGCCAGCAGCTCGACCGGGACAGGGGGTGGTACCGGGGAGCTGTTTTTT,CASSSTGTGGGTGELFF
TRBV28,TRBJ2-7,TRBD2,NA,TGTGCCAGCAGCACGACCGCGGGACTAGGGGACTACGAGCAGTACTTC,CASSTTAGLGDYEQYF
TRBV11-2,TRBJ2-7,NA,many,TGTGCCAGCAGCTTAGACAACAGGGCTCTGGGAGAGCAGTACTTC,CASSLDNRALGEQYF
TRBV6-5,TRBJ2-6,NA,NA,TGTGCCAGCAGTTACGCTATCACTGGGGCCAACGTCCTGACTTTC,CASSYAITGANVLTF
TRBV15,TRBJ1-2,NA,many,TGTGCCACCAGCAGAGATGGATCGGGCAGGGCTAACTATGGCTACACCTTC,CATSRDGSGRANYGYTF
TRBV6-2/TRBV6-3,TRBJ1-1,NA,many,TGTGCCAGCAGTTACGTCCACGGGGGCAGTAACACTGAAGCTTTCTTT,CASSYVHGGSNTEAFF
TRBV6-5,TRBJ2-7,NA,many,TGTGCCAGCAGTTACGCGGGGAGTCCCTACGAGCAGTACTTC,CASSYAGSPYEQYF
TRBV11-2,TRBJ2-7,NA,once,TGTGCCAGCAGCTTGGGCGTCTACGAGGCCCACGAGCAGTACTTC,CASSLGVYEAHEQYF
TRBV2,TRBJ2-5,TRBD2,many,TGTGCCAGCAGCCTCGGGACTAGTAAGGGGGAGACCCAGTACTTC,CASSLGTSKGETQYF
TRBV19,TRBJ2-7,NA,many,TGTGCCAGTAGTATAGTCGGGAGTTATCCCTACGAGCAGTACTTC,CASSIVGSYPYEQYF
TRBV6-5,TRBJ2-7,NA,many,TGTGCCAGCAGTTACACGGCAGGGGCCTACGAGCAGTACTTC,CASSYTAGAYEQYF
TRBV6-1,TRBJ1-1,NA,NA,TGTGCCAGCACCCCTGGGGGGTATTACACTGAAGCTTTCTTT,CASTPGGYYTEAFF
TRBV6-5,TRBJ1-2,TRBD1,many,TGTGCCAGCAGTTCGAACCGGGACAGGGGGGTCTATGGCTACACCTTC,CASSSNRDRGVYGYTF
TRBV6-2/TRBV6-3,TRBJ2-7,NA,many,TGTGCCAGCAGTTACAAAAACAGCGAGGGGTACGAGCAGTACTTC,CASSYKNSEGYEQYF
TRBV7-9,TRBJ2-7,TRBD2,few,TGTGCCAGCAGCGCCCGGGGGGGATGGAACGAGCAGTACTTC,CASSARGGWNEQYF
TRBV27,TRBJ1-2,NA,many,TGTGCCAGCAGTCCGTACAGCAACCTTAACTATGGCTACACCTTC,CASSPYSNLNYGYTF
TRBV11-2,TRBJ2-2,NA,NA,TGTGCCAGCAGCCCAAGGGAAGACACCGGGGAGCTGTTTTTT,CASSPREDTGELFF
TRBV19,TRBJ2-1,TRBD2,many,TGTGCCAGTAGTATGCGGACTAGCAATGAGCAGTTCTTC,CASSMRTSNEQFF
TRBV5-1,TRBJ1-1,NA,few,TGCGCCAGCAGCTTGGTGGTCGACGGCCCTGAAGCTTTCTTT,CASSLVVDGPEAFF
TRBV12-3/TRBV12-4,TRBJ2-7,NA,few,TGTGCCAGCAGTTTCGCGGGACCGACGCACGAGCAGTACTTC,CASSFAGPTHEQYF
TRBV15,TRBJ2-5,TRBD2,many,TGTGCCACCAGGGGGACTAGCGAGACCCAGTACTTC,CATRGTSETQYF
TRBV12-3/TRBV12-4,TRBJ2-2,NA,NA,TGTGCCAGCAGTAAGGCCGTGGGGGAGCTGTTTTTT,CASSKAVGELFF
TRBV7-9,TRBJ1-1,NA,NA,TGTGCCAGCAGCTCCCTGGGGGGTGGTGGAGCTTTCTTT,CASSSLGGGGAFF
TRBV6-1,TRBJ2-7,NA,many,TGTGCCAGCACCCGAGACAGGTCCCTCTCCGAGCAGTACTTC,CASTRDRSLSEQYF
TRBV2,TRBJ2-7,TRBD1,NA,TGTGCCAGCAACCCCCACGGGACAGGAAACTACGAGCAGTACTTC,CASNPHGTGNYEQYF